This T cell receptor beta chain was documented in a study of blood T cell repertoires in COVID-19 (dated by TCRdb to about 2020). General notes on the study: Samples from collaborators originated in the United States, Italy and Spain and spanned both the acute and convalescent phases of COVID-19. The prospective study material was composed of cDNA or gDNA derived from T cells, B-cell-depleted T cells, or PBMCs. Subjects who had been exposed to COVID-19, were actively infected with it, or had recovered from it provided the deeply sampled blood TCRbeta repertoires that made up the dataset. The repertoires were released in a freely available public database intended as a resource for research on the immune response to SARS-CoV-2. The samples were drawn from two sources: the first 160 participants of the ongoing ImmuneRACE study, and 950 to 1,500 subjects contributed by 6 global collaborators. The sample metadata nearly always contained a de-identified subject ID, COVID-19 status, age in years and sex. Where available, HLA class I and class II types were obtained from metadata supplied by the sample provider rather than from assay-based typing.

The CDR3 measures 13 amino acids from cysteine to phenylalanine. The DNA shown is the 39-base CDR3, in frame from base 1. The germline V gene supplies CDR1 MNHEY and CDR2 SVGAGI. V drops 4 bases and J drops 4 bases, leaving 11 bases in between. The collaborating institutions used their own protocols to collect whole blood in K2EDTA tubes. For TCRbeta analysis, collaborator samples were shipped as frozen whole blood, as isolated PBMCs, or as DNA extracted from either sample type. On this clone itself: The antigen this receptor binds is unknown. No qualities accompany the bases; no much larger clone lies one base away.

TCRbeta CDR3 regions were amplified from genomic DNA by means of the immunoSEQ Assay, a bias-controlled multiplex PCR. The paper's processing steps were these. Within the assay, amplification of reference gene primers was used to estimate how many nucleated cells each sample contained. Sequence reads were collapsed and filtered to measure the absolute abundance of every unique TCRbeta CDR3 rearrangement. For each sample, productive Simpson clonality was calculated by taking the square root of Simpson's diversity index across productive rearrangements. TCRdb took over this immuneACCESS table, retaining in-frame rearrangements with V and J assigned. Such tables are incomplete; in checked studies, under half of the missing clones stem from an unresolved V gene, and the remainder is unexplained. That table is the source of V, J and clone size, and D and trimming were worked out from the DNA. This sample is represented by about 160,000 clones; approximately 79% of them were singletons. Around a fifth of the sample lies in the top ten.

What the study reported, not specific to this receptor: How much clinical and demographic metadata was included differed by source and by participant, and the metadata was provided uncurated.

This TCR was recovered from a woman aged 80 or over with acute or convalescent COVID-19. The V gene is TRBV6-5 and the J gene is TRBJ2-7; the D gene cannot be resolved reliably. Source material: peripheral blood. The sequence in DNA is TGTGCCAGCAGTTCCGGTACCCCATACGAGCAGTACTTC. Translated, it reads CASSSGTPYEQYF.